The clone carrying this TCR beta chain was detected only once. Antigen specificity is unknown. The data originate from a study of blood T cells in healthy people across ages. Overall study results and limits: A strong correlation was found between TCR beta diversity and the percentage of naive T cells.

Sample-barcoded 5' priming and a J-beta primer mix drove a second PCR of roughly 6 to 12 cycles. TCRdb itself ran the 5' RACE reads through MiXCR, one entry per CDR3 protein. The table includes approximately 2,000,000 distinct CDR3 sequences, around 42% detected once. This CDR3 spans 16 amino acids. Trimming removed 3 bases from V and 2 bases from J, with 11 bases in between. Germline CDR1 is SGHNT and CDR2 is YENEEA. Peripheral blood, about 9.8 milliliters per donor, was collected. Each sample gave at least 7 million isolated PBMCs. The extraction recovered at least 5 micrograms of total RNA per sample.

Source material: blood. This chain connects TRBV11-3 to TRBJ1-6; D not resolved. This sequence was found in a human donor in good health. The CDR3 loop is CASSFRPTAYNSPLHF. CDR3 nucleotides: TGTGCCAGCAGCTTCCGACCAACGGCCTATAATTCACCCCTCCACTTT.